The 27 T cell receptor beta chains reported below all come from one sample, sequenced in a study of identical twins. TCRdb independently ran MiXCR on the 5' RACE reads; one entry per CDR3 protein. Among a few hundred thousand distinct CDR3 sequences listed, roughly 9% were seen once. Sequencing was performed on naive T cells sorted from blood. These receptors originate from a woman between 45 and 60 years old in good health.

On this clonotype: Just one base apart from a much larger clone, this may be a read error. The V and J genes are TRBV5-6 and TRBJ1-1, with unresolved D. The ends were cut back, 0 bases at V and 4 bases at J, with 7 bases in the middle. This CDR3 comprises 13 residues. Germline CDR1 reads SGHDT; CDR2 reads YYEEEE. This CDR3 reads CASSLVVLTEAFF. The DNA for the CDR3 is TGTGCCAGCAGCTTGGTAGTACTCACTGAAGCTTTCTTT.

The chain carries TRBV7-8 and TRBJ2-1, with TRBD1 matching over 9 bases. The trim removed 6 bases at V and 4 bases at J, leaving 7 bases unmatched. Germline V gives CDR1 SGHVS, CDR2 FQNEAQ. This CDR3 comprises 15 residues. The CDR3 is CASSAPDRGYNEQFF. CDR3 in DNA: TGTGCCAGCAGTGCCCCGGACAGGGGATACAATGAGCAGTTCTTC.

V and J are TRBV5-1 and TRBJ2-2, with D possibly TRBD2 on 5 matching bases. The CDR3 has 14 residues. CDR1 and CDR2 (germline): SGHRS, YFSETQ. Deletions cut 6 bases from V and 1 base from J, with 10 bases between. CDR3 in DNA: TGCGCCAGCATTCAAAGCGGGAACACCGGGGAGCTGTTTTTT. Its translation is CASIQSGNTGELFF.

CDR3 region: CASITYANYGYTF. In DNA form, the CDR3 reads TGTGCCAGCATCACCTATGCTAACTATGGCTACACCTTC. V gene TRBV6-1 combines with J gene TRBJ1-2; D not certain. Trimming left V 7 bases short and J 0 bases short, with 9 bases between. Germline assignment: CDR1 MNHNS and CDR2 SASEGT. The CDR3 consists of 13 residues.

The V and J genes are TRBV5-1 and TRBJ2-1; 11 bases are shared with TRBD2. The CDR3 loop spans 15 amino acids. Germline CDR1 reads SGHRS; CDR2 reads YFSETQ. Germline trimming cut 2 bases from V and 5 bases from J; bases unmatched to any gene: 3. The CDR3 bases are TGCGCCAGCAGCTTCGGGACTAGCGGTAACAATGAGCAGTTCTTC. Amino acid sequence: CASSFGTSGNNEQFF.

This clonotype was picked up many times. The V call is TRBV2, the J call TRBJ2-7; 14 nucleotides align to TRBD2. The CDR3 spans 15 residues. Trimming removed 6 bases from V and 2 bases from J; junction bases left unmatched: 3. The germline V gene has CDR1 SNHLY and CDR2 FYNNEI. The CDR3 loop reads CASRETSGRAYEQYF. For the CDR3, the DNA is TGTGCCAGCAGAGAGACTAGCGGGAGGGCCTACGAGCAGTACTTC.

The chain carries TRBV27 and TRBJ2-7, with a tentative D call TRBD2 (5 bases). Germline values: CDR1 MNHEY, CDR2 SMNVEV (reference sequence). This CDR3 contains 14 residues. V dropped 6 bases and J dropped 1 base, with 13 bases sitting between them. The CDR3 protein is CASRMGTGSYEQYV. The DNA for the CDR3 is TGTGCCAGCAGGATGGGAACGGGATCCTACGAGCAGTACGTC.

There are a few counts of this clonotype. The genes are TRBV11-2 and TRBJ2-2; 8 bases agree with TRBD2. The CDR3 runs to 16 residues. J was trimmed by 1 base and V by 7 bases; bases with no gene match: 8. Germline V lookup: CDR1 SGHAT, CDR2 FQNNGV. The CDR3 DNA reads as TGTGCCAGCAACGGGAGGGAGGCATTGAACACCGGGGAGCTGTTTTTT. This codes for CASNGREALNTGELFF.

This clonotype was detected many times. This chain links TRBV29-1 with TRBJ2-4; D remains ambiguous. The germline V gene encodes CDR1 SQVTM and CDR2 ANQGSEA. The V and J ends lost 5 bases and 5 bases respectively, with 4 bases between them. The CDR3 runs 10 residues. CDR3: CSVWENIQYF. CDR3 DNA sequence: TGCAGCGTTTGGGAAAACATTCAGTACTTC.

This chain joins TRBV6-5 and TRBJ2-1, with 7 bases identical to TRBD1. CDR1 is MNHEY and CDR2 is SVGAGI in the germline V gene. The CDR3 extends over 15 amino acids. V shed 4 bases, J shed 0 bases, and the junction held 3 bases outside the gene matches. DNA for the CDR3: TGTGCCAGCAGTTTCAGGGGGATCTCCTACAATGAGCAGTTCTTC. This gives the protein CASSFRGISYNEQFF.

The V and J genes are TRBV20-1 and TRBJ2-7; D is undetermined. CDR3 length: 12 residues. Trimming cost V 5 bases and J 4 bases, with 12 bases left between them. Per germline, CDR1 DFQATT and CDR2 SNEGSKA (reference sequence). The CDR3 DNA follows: TGCAGTGCTCTAGATAACCTGTACGAGCAGTACTTC. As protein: CSALDNLYEQYF.

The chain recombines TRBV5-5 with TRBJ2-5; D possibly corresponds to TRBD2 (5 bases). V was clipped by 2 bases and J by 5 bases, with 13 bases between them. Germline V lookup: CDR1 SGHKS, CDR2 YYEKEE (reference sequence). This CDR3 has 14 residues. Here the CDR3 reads CASSFRGSGETQYF. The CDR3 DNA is TGTGCCAGCAGCTTCCGAGGATCGGGGGAGACCCAGTACTTC.

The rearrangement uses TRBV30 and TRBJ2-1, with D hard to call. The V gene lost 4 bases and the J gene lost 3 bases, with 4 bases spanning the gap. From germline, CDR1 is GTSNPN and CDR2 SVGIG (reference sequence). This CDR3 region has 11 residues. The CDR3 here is CAWKNYNEQFF. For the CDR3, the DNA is TGTGCCTGGAAAAACTACAATGAGCAGTTCTTC.

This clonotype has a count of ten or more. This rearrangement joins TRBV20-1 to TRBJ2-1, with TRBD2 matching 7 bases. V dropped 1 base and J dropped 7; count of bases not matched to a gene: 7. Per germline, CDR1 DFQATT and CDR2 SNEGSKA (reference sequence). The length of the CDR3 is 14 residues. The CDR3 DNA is TGCAGTGCTAGAGCCGGGAGGAAGGGGAATGAGCAGTTCTTC. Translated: CSARAGRKGNEQFF.

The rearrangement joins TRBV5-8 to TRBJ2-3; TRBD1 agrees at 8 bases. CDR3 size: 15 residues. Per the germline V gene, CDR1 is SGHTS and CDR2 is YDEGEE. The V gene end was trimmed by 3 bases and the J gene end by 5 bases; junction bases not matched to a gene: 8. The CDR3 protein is CASSSGQVLGDTQYF. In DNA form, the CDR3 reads TGTGCCAGCAGCTCGGGACAGGTGTTAGGAGATACGCAGTATTTT. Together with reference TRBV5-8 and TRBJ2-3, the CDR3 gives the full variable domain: EAGVTQSPTHLIKTRGQQATLRCSPISGHTSVYWYQQALGLGLQFLLWYDEGEERNRGNFPPRFSGRQFPNYSSELNVNALELEDSALYLCASSSGQVLGDTQYFGPGTRLTVL.

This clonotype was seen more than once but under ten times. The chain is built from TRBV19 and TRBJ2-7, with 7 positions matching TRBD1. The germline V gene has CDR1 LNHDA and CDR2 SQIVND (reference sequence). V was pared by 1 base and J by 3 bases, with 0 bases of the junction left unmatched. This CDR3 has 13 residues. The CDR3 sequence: CASSIGTGYEQYV. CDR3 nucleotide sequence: TGTGCCAGTAGTATAGGGACAGGCTACGAGCAGTACGTC.

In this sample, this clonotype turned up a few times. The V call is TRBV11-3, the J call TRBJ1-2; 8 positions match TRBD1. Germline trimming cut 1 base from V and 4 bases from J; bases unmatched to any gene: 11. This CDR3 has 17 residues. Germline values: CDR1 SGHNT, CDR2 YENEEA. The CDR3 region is CASSLGPVQGAFYGYTF. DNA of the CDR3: TGTGCCAGCAGCTTAGGGCCTGTCCAGGGGGCGTTCTATGGCTACACCTTC.

The DNA of the CDR3 is TGTGCCGGACGACAGGCACTATCCACAGATACGCAGTATTTT. Its protein product is CAGRQALSTDTQYF. This sequence joins TRBV18 and TRBJ2-3; D perhaps matches TRBD1 (6 bases). The CDR3 sequence is 14 residues long. Germline CDR1 reads KGHSH; CDR2 reads LQKENI. Trimming stripped 11 bases from V and 2 bases from J, with 17 bases between.

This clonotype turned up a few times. DNA of the CDR3: TGCGCCAGCAGCCAAGGACGCGAGGGCGGTTACGAGCAGTACTTC. Protein: CASSQGREGGYEQYF. V gene TRBV4-1 combines with J gene TRBJ2-7, with a tentative D call TRBD2 (5 bases). The CDR3 length is 15 residues. V shed 1 base and J shed 4 bases, with 14 bases lying between them. Germline V gene sequence: CDR1 MGHRA, CDR2 YSYEKL.

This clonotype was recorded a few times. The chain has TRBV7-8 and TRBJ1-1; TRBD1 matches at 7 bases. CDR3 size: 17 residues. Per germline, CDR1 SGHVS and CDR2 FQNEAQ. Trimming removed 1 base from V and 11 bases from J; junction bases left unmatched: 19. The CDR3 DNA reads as TGTGCCAGCAGCTTAGGCAGGTGGTGGACAGGCCCCAGGGGGGCTTTCTTT. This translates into CASSLGRWWTGPRGAFF.

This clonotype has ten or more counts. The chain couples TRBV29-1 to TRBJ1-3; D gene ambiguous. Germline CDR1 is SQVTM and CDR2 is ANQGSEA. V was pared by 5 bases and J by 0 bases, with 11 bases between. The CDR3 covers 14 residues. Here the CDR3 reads CSVSFDLSGNTIYF. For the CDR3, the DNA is TGCAGCGTTTCCTTCGACCTCTCTGGAAACACCATATATTTT.

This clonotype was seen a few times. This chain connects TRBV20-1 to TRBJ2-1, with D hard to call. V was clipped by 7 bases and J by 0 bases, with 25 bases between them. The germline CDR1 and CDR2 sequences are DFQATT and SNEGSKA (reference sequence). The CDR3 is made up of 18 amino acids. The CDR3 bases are TGCAGTGGGAAACGGGCCCAATTGCCCCAAAACTCCTACAATGAGCAGTTCTTC. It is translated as CSGKRAQLPQNSYNEQFF.

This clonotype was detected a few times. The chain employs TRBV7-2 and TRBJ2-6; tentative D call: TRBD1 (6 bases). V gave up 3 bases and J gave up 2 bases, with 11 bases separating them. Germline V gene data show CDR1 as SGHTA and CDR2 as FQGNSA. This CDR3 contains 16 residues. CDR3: CASSFTGSAGANVLTF. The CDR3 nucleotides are TGTGCCAGCAGCTTTACAGGGTCCGCTGGGGCCAACGTCCTGACTTTC.

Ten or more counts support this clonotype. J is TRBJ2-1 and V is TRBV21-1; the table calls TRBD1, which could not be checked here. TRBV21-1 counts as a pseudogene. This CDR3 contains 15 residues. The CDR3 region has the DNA TGTGCCAGCAGCGAAAGGGACAGGGGTTACAATGAGCAGTTCTTC. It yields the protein CASSERDRGYNEQFF.

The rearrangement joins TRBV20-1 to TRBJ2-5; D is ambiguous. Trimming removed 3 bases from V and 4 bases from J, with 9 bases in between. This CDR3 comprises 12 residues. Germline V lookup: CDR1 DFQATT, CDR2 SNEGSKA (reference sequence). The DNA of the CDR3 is TGCAGTGCTAGGGTCCTAGGAGAGACCCAGTACTTC. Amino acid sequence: CSARVLGETQYF.

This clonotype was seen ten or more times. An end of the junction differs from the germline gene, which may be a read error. The CDR3 DNA reads TGTGCCACCAGTGATTTGACAGTTACGCAGTATTTT. Translating gives CATSDLTVTQYF. The chain joins TRBV24-1 to TRBJ2-3; D unresolved. Germline assignment: CDR1 KGHDR and CDR2 SFDVKD. This CDR3 has 12 residues.

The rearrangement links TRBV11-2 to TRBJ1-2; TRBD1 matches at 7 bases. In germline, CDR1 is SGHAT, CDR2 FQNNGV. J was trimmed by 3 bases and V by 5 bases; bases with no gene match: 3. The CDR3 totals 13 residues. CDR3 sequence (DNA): TGTGCCAGCAGCATGGGACAGTACTATGGCTACACCTTC. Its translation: CASSMGQYYGYTF.